The 10 T cell receptor beta chains given below trace back to one sample, sequenced in a study of control samples from healthy donors and cancer patients. Clones were read by immunoSEQ multiplex PCR, and TCRdb kept only the in-frame ones, dropping some. The table has around 150,000 clones, over 85% seen once. Input material: blood. The source of these receptors is a man younger than 45 in good health.

The J gene is TRBJ1-1, the V gene TRBV18; the D gene is possibly TRBD1 (6 bases). Per the germline V gene, CDR1 is KGHSH and CDR2 is LQKENI. Trimming took off 3 bases at V and 2 bases at J, with 13 bases between the two ends. CDR3 length equals 15 residues. CDR3 DNA sequence: TGTGCCAGCTCACCGTTGCAGGGGTTCAACACTGAAGCTTTCTTT. This encodes CASSPLQGFNTEAFF.

This chain joins TRBV7-3 and TRBJ1-1; D remains unclear. The CDR3 has 14 residues. The germline V and J ends were trimmed by 5 bases and 7 bases, with 17 bases remaining between them. The V gene's germline CDR1 is SGHTA and CDR2 FQGTGA. Here the CDR3 reads CASSLLSGQGEAFF. In DNA form, the CDR3 reads TGTGCCAGCAGCCTACTTTCCGGGCAAGGTGAAGCTTTCTTT.

The V call is TRBV10-3, the J call TRBJ2-2; 7 bases match TRBD1. The CDR3 is made up of 14 amino acids. V dropped 9 bases and J dropped 6; count of bases not matched to a gene: 10. Germline loops: CDR1 ENHRY, CDR2 SYGVKD. The CDR3 spells CAISPGQTAGELFF. The CDR3 nucleotides are TGTGCCATTAGCCCGGGACAGACCGCCGGGGAGCTGTTTTTT.

The chain recombines TRBV23-1 with TRBJ2-2; D may be TRBD1 (5 bases). TRBV23-1 is classed as an ORF, of uncertain function. The V end was cut by 0 bases, the J end by 3 bases, with 17 bases between. CDR3 length: 18 amino acids. The CDR3 here is CASSQSNLDKGYTGELFF. In DNA, the CDR3 is TGCGCCAGCAGTCAATCGAATCTGGATAAGGGGTACACCGGGGAGCTGTTTTTT.

The chain links TRBV10-3 to TRBJ2-7, with D possibly matching TRBD2 (6 bases). This CDR3 is 13 amino acids long. V dropped 7 bases and J dropped 0 bases, with 10 bases sitting between them. Germline V lookup: CDR1 ENHRY, CDR2 SYGVKD. This CDR3 reads CAIMTSDSYEQYF. Written as DNA, the CDR3 is TGTGCCATCATGACTAGTGACTCCTACGAGCAGTACTTC.

V and J are TRBV18 and TRBJ1-2; possibly TRBD1 for D (5 bases). CDR1 and CDR2 from the germline V gene are KGHSH and LQKENI. The CDR3 sequence is 15 residues long. Trimming cost V 3 bases and J 7 bases, with 18 bases left between them. As DNA, the CDR3 is TGTGCCAGCTCACCGTCTCTCCAGGGAGAGCTTGGCTACACCTTC. Amino acid sequence: CASSPSLQGELGYTF.

The chain combines TRBV6-5 with TRBJ2-7; D not resolved. Germline loops: CDR1 MNHEY, CDR2 SVGAGI. The CDR3 spans 12 residues. The V gene lost 6 bases and the J gene lost 7 bases, with 13 bases spanning the gap. CDR3 loop: CASSSGLLEQYF. The CDR3 coding sequence is TGTGCCAGCAGCTCCGGTCTGTTGGAGCAGTACTTC.

CDR3 sequence reads: CASSLPRTANTEAFF. The CDR3 nucleotides are TGTGCCAGCAGCCTTCCGCGGACAGCGAACACTGAAGCTTTCTTT. The J gene is TRBJ1-1, the V gene TRBV14; maybe TRBD1 (6 bases). This CDR3 has 15 amino acids. From germline, CDR1 is SGHDN and CDR2 FVKESK. V lost 4 bases to trimming and J lost 1 base, with 13 bases between them.

The V gene is TRBV10-3, the J gene TRBJ1-2, with D perhaps TRBD1 (5 bases). The CDR3 covers 16 residues. V shed 2 bases and J shed 0 bases, with 13 bases lying between them. Germline CDR1 reads ENHRY; CDR2 reads SYGVKD. The CDR3 loop is CAISERGPGANYGYTF. CDR3 sequence (DNA): TGTGCCATCAGTGAGAGGGGACCGGGCGCTAACTATGGCTACACCTTC.

The chain has TRBV27 and TRBJ1-5; D gene ambiguous. V dropped 5 bases and J dropped 0 bases, with 11 bases sitting between them. Germline CDR1 and CDR2: MNHEY and SMNVEV (reference sequence). The CDR3 is made up of 15 amino acids. CDR3 nucleotides: TGTGCCAGCAGTGAGGACGGCCCTAGCAATCAGCCCCAGCATTTT. It yields the protein CASSEDGPSNQPQHF.